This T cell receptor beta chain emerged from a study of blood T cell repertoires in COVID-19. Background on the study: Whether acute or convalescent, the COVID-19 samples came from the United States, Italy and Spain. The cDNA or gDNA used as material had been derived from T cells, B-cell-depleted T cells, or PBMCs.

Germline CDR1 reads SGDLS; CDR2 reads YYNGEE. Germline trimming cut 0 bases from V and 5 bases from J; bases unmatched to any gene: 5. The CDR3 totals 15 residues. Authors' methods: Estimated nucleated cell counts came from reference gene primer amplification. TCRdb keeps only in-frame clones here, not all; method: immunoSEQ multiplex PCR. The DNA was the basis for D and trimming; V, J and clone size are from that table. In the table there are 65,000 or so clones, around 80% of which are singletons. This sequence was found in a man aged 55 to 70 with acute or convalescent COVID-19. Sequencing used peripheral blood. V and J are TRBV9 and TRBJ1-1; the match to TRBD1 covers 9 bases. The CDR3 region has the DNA TGTGCCAGCAGCGTAGAGGGGACAGGGAAAACTGAAGCTTTCTTT. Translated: CASSVEGTGKTEAFF.